The present T cell receptor beta chain was sequenced within a study of blood T cell repertoires in COVID-19. For the study at large: There were acute and convalescent COVID-19 samples, and they came from the United States, Italy and Spain. PBMCs, B-cell-depleted T cells, or T cells provided the cDNA or gDNA that made up the material.

The authors' processing: Nucleated cell counts were estimated from reference gene primer amplification. Assay: immunoSEQ multiplex PCR; the TCRdb copy retains only in-frame clones and omits some. The D gene and trimming were derived from the DNA, and the V and J assignments and clone size from that table. Of roughly 150,000 clones listed, roughly nine tenths were seen once; the top ten hold around 4.6%. The CDR3 sequence is 14 residues long. In germline, CDR1 is MNHEY, CDR2 SMNVEV (reference sequence). V lost 2 bases and J lost 0, with 5 bases in between. The chain has TRBV27 and TRBJ2-1, with D uncertain. Sequencing input: peripheral blood. The origin of this receptor is a human donor in a cohort sampled during active COVID-19. The DNA for the CDR3 is TGTGCCAGCAGTTTAGGGCGCTCCTACAATGAGCAGTTCTTC. Translated, it gives CASSLGRSYNEQFF.